This TCR beta chain was captured by sequencing in a study of T cells in Graves' hyperthyroidism and ophthalmopathy (dated by TCRdb to the late 2010s). For the study in its entirety: Peripheral blood samples were taken at the time of initial diagnosis, prior to any treatment. To identify TCR V-J signatures that set the groups apart, the researchers used a discovery cohort of roughly 100 patients, made up of 40 to 45 with Graves' ophthalmopathy and 55 to 65 with stable Graves' hyperthyroidism. Prospective prediction of ophthalmopathy was tested in an independent validation cohort consisting of some 18 hyperthyroidism patients and 17 patients who later progressed to ophthalmopathy. For training and testing, the 100 or so patients in the discovery cohort were randomly divided in a 7:3 ratio. Thyroid tissue and blood T-cell repertoires from six or seven Graves' hyperthyroidism patients were also compared in the study. Once sampling was done, hyperthyroidism patients were given methimazole at a starting dose of 30 mg daily, whereas ophthalmopathy patients were given high-dose intravenous methylprednisolone. The paper describes TCR Vbeta CDR3 sequencing of 135 peripheral blood samples, made up of about 40 ophthalmopathy patients, more than 70 hyperthyroidism patients and 17 progressor patients. General conclusions and limits of the study: Sample size was not statistically predetermined, and blinding of investigators to group allocation was not performed. Most expanded thyroid clonotypes (frequency above 0.001) were also detected in blood, suggesting blood repertoires may reflect thyroid immune responses. In validation, progression to ophthalmopathy was predicted by the model with around 70% sensitivity and 72% to 80% specificity, a median of about 6.8 months before onset. In cross-validation, a model built on a 13 V-J signature told ophthalmopathy apart from stable hyperthyroidism with under 90% sensitivity and 81% to 82% specificity, and in testing the same model reached 80%/75%.

Graves' hyperthyroidism was defined as stable when no progression to ophthalmopathy occurred over 18 months of follow-up. Hyperthyroidism patients were newly diagnosed, had a disease duration of under 2 months, and were aged 18 to 65 years. The study excluded patients with uncontrolled infections, other autoimmune diseases, pregnancy or lactation. Diagnoses were established on the basis of clinical symptoms, serum thyroxine and TRAb, thyroid ultrasound, and orbital computed tomography. PBMCs were isolated from 10 ml of fresh peripheral blood by Ficoll-Paque density gradient centrifugation. Total RNA was extracted using Trizol reagent, and RNA quality was assessed on an Agilent 2100 Bioanalyzer. This clonotype was seen at least ten times. Its recognized antigen is unknown. No qualities accompany the bases; no much larger clone lies one base away. CDR1 and CDR2 are drawn from the germline V gene: SGHTA, FQGNSA. V is trimmed back by 2 bases and J by 2 bases, and the junction contains 7 bases that no gene match accounts for. Taken from cysteine to phenylalanine, the CDR3 has 17 residues. CDR3 DNA only is kept here, 51 bases in frame from base 1.

Amplification of TCR beta CDR3 regions was carried out from RNA transcripts. The first round of RT-PCR for the TCR CDR3 was performed with the HTBI primer set and the Qiagen OneStep RT-PCR kit. Libraries were constructed in a second round of multiplex PCR, after which size selection and purification were carried out. The libraries were sequenced on an Illumina HiSeq2000 using paired-end 100 bp reads. In the paper's pipeline: SOAPnuke was used to process the raw data, with reads discarded if the reads contained adapters or uncalled bases, had a mean Phred below 15, or lacked an exact constant-primer or identifier match. COPE v1.2.5 was used to merge the high-quality paired reads, and each unique nucleotide sequence was defined as a clonotype. MiTCR v1.1 was used to align clonotypes to the IMGT TRBV, TRBD and TRBJ reference segments. The analysis was restricted to V-J combinations with a frequency above 0.0001, which together covered about 99% of the repertoires. A TCS score was defined as the ratio of F50 (clonal expansion) to E x V (chaos), with BLOSUM62-based TCRdist applied between CDR3 peptides within each V-J. Welch's t-statistics and random forest reduced 500 to 550 V-J features to around 14, which were used in a naive Bayes classifier (R e1071). Starting from the raw public reads, TCRdb applied fastp trimming at Q25, assembled clones with MiXCR and retained in-frame beta chains. Under each unique CDR3 protein, matching rows form one entry showing the most common genes and DNA. The V and J calls reflect TCRdb's pipeline rather than the authors' work. Across this sample there are fewer than 400,000 distinct CDR3 sequences, with 20% to 25% seen only once. Clones ranked in the top ten supply less than 85% of the sample.

This clonotype originated in a man in his fifties with Graves' hyperthyroidism. The sequenced material came from blood. The rearrangement combines TRBV7-2 with TRBJ2-1; 9 bases in the junction line up with TRBD2. The CDR3 reads CASSLRVSSGAYNEQFF. The DNA sequence is as follows: TGTGCCAGCAGCTTACGCGTTTCTAGCGGGGCCTACAATGAGCAGTTCTTC.